These T cell receptor beta chains were read from a single sample in a study of CD8 T cells in ankylosing spondylitis. One entry per CDR3 protein results from TCRdb running MiXCR on the 5' RACE reads. The sample holds about 140,000 distinct CDR3 sequences; roughly 11% are singletons and the top ten take roughly 4.5%. The sample consisted of blood, either unsorted or a sorted T cell fraction (not recorded which). The receptor source for this set is a female donor with ankylosing spondylitis or in good health (not recorded which). CDR3s include the opening cysteine and the closing phenylalanine or tryptophan. Each record gives: clone size, CDR3 length, J gene, D gene, V gene, CDR3 protein, CDR3 DNA. A D gene is named only where the DNA matches it firmly. Not all rows give a size; the values are once, few, many and, for expanded clones, a class.

>many|15|TRBJ1-4|.|TRBV7-2
CASSLGGGLNEKLFF
TGTGCCAGCAGCTTAGGGGGGGGGCTAAATGAAAAACTGTTTTTT
>many|14|TRBJ2-7|.|TRBV20-1
CSARRDKGPYEQYF
TGCAGTGCTCGACGGGACAAGGGACCCTACGAGCAGTACTTC
>many|12|TRBJ2-7|.|TRBV7-9
CASSSDFNEQYF
TGTGCCAGCAGCTCGGATTTTAACGAGCAGTACTTC
>few|13|TRBJ1-2|.|TRBV6-1
CASSEVGFYGYTF
TGTGCCAGCAGTGAAGTAGGGTTCTATGGCTACACCTTC
>few|13|TRBJ2-7|.|TRBV7-2
CASSLGGLGEQYF
TGTGCCAGCAGCTTAGGAGGACTGGGAGAGCAGTACTTC
>.|19|TRBJ2-3|TRBD2|TRBV19
CASSYSGRKMQSFADTQYF
TGTGCCAGTAGCTACAGCGGGAGGAAAATGCAGAGTTTCGCAGATACGCAGTATTTT
>.|14|TRBJ1-1|.|TRBV12-3/TRBV12-4
CASSLVWGNTEAFF
TGTGCCAGCAGTTTAGTTTGGGGAAACACTGAAGCTTTCTTT
>many|17|TRBJ2-4|.|TRBV7-2
CASSINLLAAAKNIQYF
TGTGCCAGCAGCATCAATTTACTAGCAGCGGCCAAAAACATTCAGTACTTC
>many|16|TRBJ1-6|.|TRBV4-1
CASSQGRPGKNSPLHF
TGCGCCAGCAGCCAAGGGCGGCCAGGGAAGAATTCACCCCTCCACTTT
>few|12|TRBJ1-5|.|TRBV12-3/TRBV12-4
CASAGPNQPQHF
TGTGCCAGCGCCGGACCCAATCAGCCCCAGCATTTT
>.|18|TRBJ2-7|TRBD2|TRBV6-5
CASSHGDLAGGPRDEQYF
TGTGCCAGCAGTCACGGGGATTTAGCGGGAGGGCCTCGAGACGAGCAGTACTTC
>.|15|TRBJ2-2|TRBD1|TRBV12-3/TRBV12-4
CASSADRGYTGELFF
TGTGCCAGCAGTGCCGACAGGGGTTACACCGGGGAGCTGTTTTTT
>many|15|TRBJ2-3|.|TRBV6-5
CASSYSRQASDTQYF
TGTGCCAGCAGTTACTCTAGGCAGGCTTCAGATACGCAGTATTTT
>many|14|TRBJ2-1|.|TRBV12-3/TRBV12-4
CASSLAQSWDEQFF
TGTGCCAGCAGTTTAGCGCAGAGTTGGGATGAGCAGTTCTTC
>many|14|TRBJ2-5|.|TRBV12-3/TRBV12-4
CASSSNGGRETQYF
TGTGCCAGCAGTTCGAACGGCGGACGAGAGACCCAGTACTTC
>many|14|TRBJ2-2|.|TRBV4-2
CASSQGVDTGELFF
TGTGCCAGCAGCCAAGGGGTGGACACCGGGGAGCTGTTTTTT
>medium-sized|12|TRBJ1-1|.|TRBV20-1
CSALGPNTEAFF
TGCAGTGCCTTGGGACCGAACACTGAAGCTTTCTTT
>.|13|TRBJ2-2|.|TRBV27
CATNWVRGGELFF
TGTGCCACCAACTGGGTACGGGGCGGGGAGCTGTTTTTT
>.|15|TRBJ1-6|.|TRBV12-3/TRBV12-4
CASSPGTEFNSPLHF
TGTGCCAGCAGTCCCGGGACGGAATTTAATTCACCCCTCCACTTT
>many|14|TRBJ2-3|TRBD2|TRBV28
CASSLGLAGYTQYF
TGTGCCAGCAGTCTCGGACTAGCGGGGTATACGCAGTATTTT
>many|15|TRBJ2-3|TRBD2|TRBV20-1
CSAGGSGANTDTQYF
TGCAGTGCTGGCGGTAGCGGGGCCAACACAGATACGCAGTATTTT
>.|14|TRBJ2-1|.|TRBV3-1
CASSPRGQYNEQFF
TGTGCCAGCAGCCCACGAGGACAGTACAATGAGCAGTTCTTC
>.|14|TRBJ2-3|.|TRBV18
CASSLPGDAYTQYF
TGTGCCAGCTCACTCCCGGGGGACGCTTATACGCAGTATTTT
>few|13|TRBJ2-1|.|TRBV7-3
CASSLSRDNEQFF
TGTGCCAGCAGCCTTAGCAGGGACAATGAGCAGTTCTTC
>few|13|TRBJ1-2|.|TRBV30
CAQDERMVYGYTF
TGTGCCCAAGACGAGCGTATGGTCTATGGCTACACCTTC
>many|11|TRBJ1-1|TRBD1|TRBV20-1
CSARDRAEAFF
TGCAGTGCCAGGGACAGAGCTGAAGCTTTCTTT